The text below deals with one T cell receptor (beta chain). Its specific antigen is unknown. The sample holds no much larger clone one base away, and base qualities are not on file. TCRbeta CDR3 regions were amplified from genomic DNA by means of the immunoSEQ Assay, a bias-controlled multiplex PCR. The source study handled its data this way. The number of nucleated cells in each sample was estimated from the amplification of reference gene primers within the assay. Sequence reads were collapsed and filtered to measure the absolute abundance of every unique TCRbeta CDR3 rearrangement. For each sample, productive Simpson clonality was calculated as the square root of Simpson's diversity index over productive rearrangements. TCRdb obtained this table from immuneACCESS and retained in-frame rearrangements with V and J assigned. These tables miss some clones; where compared with another copy, unresolved V genes account for less than half of the shortfall, and the remainder is unexplained. Clone size and V and J calls were adopted from that table, with D and trimming inferred from the DNA. Across this sample there are 110,000 or so clones, with under 90% seen only once. The top ten clones comprise roughly 37% of the sample.

The sample is drawn from a study of blood T cell repertoires in COVID-19 (dated by TCRdb to about 2020). About the study as a whole: Samples from collaborators originated in the United States, Italy and Spain and spanned both the acute and convalescent phases of COVID-19. The material from the prospective study consisted of cDNA or gDNA derived from T cells, B-cell-depleted T cells, or PBMCs. The dataset comprised deeply sampled blood TCRbeta repertoires from subjects exposed to, actively infected with, or recovered from COVID-19. The repertoires were released in a freely available public database meant as a resource for research on the immune response to SARS-CoV-2. The samples were drawn from two sources: the first 160 participants of the ongoing ImmuneRACE study, and 950 to 1,500 subjects contributed by 6 global collaborators. The sample metadata nearly always contained a de-identified subject ID, COVID-19 status, age in years and sex. Where available, HLA class I and class II types were taken from metadata supplied by the sample provider and were not determined by assay-based typing.

Study-level results and caveats: The quantity of clinical and demographic metadata differed by source and by participant and was supplied without curation.

Trimming accounts for 0 bases at V and 9 bases at J, while the number of junction bases matched to no gene is 23. CDR1 and CDR2 are read off the germline V gene (reference sequence) as LNHDA and SQIVND. The CDR3 measures 21 amino acids from cysteine to phenylalanine. Only the CDR3 region is kept as DNA, spanning 63 bases read in frame from base 1. Each collaborating institution followed its own protocols to collect whole blood in K2EDTA tubes. Collaborator samples were shipped for TCRbeta analysis as frozen whole blood, isolated PBMCs, or DNA extracted from either sample type. This TCR derives from a man older than 75 with acute or convalescent COVID-19. Rearrangement joined TRBV19 to TRBJ2-2, and 9 junctional nucleotides match TRBD2. Sequencing input: peripheral blood. CDR3 reads: CASSIDLGRGLREGESRELFF. The DNA is as follows: TGTGCCAGTAGTATAGATCTTGGCAGGGGGTTGCGGGAGGGCGAATCCCGGGAGCTGTTTTTT. With the rest looked up from the reference TRBV19 and TRBJ2-2 genes rather than sequenced, the full variable domain is DGGITQSPKYLFRKEGQNVTLSCEQNLNHDAMYWYRQDPGQGLRLIYYSQIVNDFQKGDIAEGYSVSREKKESFPLTVTSAQKNPTAFYLCASSIDLGRGLREGESRELFFGEGSRLTVL.